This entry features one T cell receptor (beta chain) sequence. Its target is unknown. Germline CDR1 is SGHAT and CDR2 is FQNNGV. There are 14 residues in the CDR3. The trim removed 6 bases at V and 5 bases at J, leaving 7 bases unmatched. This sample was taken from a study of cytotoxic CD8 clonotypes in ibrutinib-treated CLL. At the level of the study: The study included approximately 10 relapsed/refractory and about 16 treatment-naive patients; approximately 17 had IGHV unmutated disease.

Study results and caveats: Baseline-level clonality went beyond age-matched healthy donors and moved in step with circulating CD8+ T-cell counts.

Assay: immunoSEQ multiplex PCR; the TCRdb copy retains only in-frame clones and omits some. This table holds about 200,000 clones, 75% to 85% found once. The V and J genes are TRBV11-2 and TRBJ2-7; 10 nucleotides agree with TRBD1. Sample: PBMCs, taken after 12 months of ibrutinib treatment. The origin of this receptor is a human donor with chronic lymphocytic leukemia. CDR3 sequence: CASSPGTGAHEQYF. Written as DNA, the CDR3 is TGTGCCAGCAGTCCCGGGACAGGGGCCCACGAGCAGTACTTC.